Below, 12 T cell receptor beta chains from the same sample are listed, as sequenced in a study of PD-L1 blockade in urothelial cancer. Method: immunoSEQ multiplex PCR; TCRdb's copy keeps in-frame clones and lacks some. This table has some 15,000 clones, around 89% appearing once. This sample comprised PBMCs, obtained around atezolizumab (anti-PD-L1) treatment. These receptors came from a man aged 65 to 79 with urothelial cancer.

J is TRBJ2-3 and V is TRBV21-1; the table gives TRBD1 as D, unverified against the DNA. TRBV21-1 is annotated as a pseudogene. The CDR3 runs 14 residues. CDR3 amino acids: CASSKRRGTDTQYF. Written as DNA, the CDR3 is TGTGCCAGCAGCAAACGCAGGGGTACAGATACGCAGTATTTT.

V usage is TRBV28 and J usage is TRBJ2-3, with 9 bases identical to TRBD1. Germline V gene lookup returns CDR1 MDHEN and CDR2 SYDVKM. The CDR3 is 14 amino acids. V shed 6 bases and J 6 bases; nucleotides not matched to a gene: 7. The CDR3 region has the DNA TGTGCCAGCAGGCCCGGGACAGGGTGGGATACGCAGTATTTT. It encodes CASRPGTGWDTQYF.

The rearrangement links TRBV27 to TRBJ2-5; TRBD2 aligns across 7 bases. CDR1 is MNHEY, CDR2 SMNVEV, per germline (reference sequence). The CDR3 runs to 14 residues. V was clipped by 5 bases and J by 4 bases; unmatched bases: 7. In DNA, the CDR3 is TGTGCCAGCAGTCCCCATCCGGGAGGAGAGACCCAGTACTTC. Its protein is CASSPHPGGETQYF.

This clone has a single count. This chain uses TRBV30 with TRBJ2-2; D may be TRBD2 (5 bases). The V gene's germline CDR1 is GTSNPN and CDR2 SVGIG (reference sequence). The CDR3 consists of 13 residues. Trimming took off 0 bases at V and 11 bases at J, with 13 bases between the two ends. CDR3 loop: CAWSVLLRGELFF. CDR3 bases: TGTGCCTGGAGTGTACTCCTCCGGGGAGAGCTGTTTTTT.

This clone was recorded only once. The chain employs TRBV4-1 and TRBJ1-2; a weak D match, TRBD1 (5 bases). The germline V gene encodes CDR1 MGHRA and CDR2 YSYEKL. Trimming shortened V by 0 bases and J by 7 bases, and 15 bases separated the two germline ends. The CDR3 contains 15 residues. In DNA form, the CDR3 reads TGCGCCAGCAGCCAAGATCAGGGAGGGATTTTTGGCTACACCTTC. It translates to CASSQDQGGIFGYTF.

The CDR3 region has the DNA TGTGCTAGTGGTTTGGTTGAGTACGAGCAGTACTTC. This sequence encodes CASGLVEYEQYF. This chain uses TRBV12-5 with TRBJ2-7; D call uncertain. The CDR3 sequence is 12 residues long. Germline lookup yields CDR1 LGHNT and CDR2 FRNRAP. The V end lost 0 bases, the J end lost 4 bases, and 4 bases lay between the germline ends.

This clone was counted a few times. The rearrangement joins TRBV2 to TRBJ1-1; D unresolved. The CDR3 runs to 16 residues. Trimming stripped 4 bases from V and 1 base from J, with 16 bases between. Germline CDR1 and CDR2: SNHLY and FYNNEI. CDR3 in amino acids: CASSVGIGRRNTEAFF. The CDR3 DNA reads TGTGCCAGCAGTGTGGGAATAGGGAGAAGGAACACTGAAGCTTTCTTT.

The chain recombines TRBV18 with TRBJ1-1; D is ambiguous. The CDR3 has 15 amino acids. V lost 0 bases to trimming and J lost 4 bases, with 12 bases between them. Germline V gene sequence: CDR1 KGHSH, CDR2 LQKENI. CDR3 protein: CASSPPVVGTTEAFF. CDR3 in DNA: TGTGCCAGCTCACCACCGGTCGTGGGCACCACTGAAGCTTTCTTT.

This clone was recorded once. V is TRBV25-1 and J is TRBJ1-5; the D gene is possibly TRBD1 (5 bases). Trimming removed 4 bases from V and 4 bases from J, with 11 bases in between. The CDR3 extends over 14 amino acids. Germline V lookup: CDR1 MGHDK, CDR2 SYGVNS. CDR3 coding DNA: TGTGCCAGCAGTGCGCTGGGACTGAATCAGCCCCAGCATTTT. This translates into CASSALGLNQPQHF.

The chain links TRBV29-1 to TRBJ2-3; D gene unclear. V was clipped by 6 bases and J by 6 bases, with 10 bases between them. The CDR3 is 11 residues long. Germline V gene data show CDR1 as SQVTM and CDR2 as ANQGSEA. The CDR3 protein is CSVLLMDTQYF. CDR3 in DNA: TGCAGCGTACTGCTGATGGATACGCAGTATTTT.

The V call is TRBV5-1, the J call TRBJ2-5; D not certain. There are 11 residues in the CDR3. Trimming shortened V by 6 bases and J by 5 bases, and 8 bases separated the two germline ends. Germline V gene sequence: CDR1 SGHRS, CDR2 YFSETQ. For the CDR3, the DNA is TGCGCCAGCACCCACGGGGAGACCCAGTACTTC. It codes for CASTHGETQYF.

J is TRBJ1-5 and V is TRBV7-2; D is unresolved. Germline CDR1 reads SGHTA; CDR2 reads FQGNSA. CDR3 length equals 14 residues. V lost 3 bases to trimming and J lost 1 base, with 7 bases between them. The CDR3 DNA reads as TGTGCCAGCAGCTTCGGTGAGAGCAATCAGCCCCAGCATTTT. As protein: CASSFGESNQPQHF.